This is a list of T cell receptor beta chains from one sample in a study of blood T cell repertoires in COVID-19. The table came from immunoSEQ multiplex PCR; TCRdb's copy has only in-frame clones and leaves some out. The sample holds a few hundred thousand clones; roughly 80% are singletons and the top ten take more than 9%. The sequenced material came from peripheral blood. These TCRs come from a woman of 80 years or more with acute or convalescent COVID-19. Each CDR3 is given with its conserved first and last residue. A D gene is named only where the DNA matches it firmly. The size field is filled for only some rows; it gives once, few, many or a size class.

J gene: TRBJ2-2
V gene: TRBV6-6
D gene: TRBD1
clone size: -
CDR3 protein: CASSLTGDPGELFF
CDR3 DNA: TGTGCCAGCAGTTTAACAGGGGATCCCGGGGAGCTGTTTTTT

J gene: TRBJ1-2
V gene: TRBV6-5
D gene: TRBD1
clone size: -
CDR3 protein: CASSPGTVYGYTF
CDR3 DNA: TGTGCCAGCAGCCCCGGGACAGTCTATGGCTACACCTTC

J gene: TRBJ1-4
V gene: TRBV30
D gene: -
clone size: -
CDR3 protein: CAWSVSGFGKLFF
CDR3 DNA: TGTGCCTGGAGTGTGTCCGGCTTCGGGAAACTGTTTTTT

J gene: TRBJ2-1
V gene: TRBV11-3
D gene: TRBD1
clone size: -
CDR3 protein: CASSPEGQGSNEQFF
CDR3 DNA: TGTGCCAGCAGCCCGGAGGGACAGGGGAGCAATGAGCAGTTCTTC

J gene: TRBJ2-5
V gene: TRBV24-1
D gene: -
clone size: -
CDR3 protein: CATSDSGRDSWGETQYF
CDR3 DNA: TGTGCCACCAGTGACTCCGGCCGGGACTCATGGGGAGAGACCCAGTACTTC

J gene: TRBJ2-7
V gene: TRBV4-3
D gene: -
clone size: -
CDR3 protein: CASSQVRGTAQYF
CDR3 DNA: TGCGCCAGCAGCCAAGTGAGAGGTACGGCGCAGTACTTC

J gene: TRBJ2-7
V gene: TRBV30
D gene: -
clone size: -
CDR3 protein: CAWTAGQSYEQYF
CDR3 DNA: TGTGCCTGGACGGCAGGGCAATCCTACGAGCAGTACTTC

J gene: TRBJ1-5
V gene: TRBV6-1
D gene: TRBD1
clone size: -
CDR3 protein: CASSDLPTGAYSNQPQHF
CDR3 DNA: TGTGCCAGCAGTGACCTTCCGACAGGGGCATATAGCAATCAGCCCCAGCATTTT

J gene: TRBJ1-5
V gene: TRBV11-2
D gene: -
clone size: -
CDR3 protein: CASSFGGAGDQPQHF
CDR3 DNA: TGTGCCAGCAGCTTTGGGGGGGCTGGGGATCAGCCCCAGCATTTT

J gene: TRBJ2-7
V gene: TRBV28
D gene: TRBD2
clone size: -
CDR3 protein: CASRPGLDSYEQYF
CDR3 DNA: TGTGCCAGCAGGCCGGGACTAGATTCCTACGAGCAGTACTTC

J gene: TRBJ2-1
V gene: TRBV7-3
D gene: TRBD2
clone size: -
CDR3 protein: CASSPRHYPLAGGRLEQFF
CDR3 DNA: TGTGCCAGCAGCCCTAGACACTACCCACTAGCGGGAGGGCGGCTTGAGCAGTTCTTC

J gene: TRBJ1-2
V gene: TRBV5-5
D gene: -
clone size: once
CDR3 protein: CASSFSVTGNSSGYTF
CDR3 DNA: TGTGCCAGCAGCTTTTCCGTTACAGGGAATAGTTCGGGGTACACCTTC

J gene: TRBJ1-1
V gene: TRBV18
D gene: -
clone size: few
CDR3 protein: CASSPRPGERVETEAFF
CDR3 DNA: TGTGCCAGCTCACCTCGGCCGGGGGAAAGGGTTGAAACTGAAGCTTTCTTT

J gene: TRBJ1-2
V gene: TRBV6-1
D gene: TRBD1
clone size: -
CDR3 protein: CASSERAGGVNYGYTF
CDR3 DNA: TGTGCCAGCAGTGAAAGGGCAGGGGGTGTCAACTATGGCTACACCTTC

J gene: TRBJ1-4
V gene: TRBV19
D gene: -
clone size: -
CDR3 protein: CASIPPRTTNEKLFF
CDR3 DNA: TGTGCCAGTATCCCCCCCAGGACAACTAATGAAAAACTGTTTTTT

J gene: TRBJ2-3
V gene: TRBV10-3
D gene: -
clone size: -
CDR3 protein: CAISGGLTSSTDTQYF
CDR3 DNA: TGTGCCATCAGTGGGGGACTCACCTCTAGCACAGATACGCAGTATTTT

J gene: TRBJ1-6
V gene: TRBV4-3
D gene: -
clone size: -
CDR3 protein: CASSQRGQEPLHF
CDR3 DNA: TGCGCCAGCAGCCAACGAGGGCAGGAACCCCTCCACTTT

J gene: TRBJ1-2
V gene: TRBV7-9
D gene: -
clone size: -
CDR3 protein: CASSLDQGYYGYTF
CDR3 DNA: TGTGCCAGCAGCTTGGACCAGGGTTACTATGGCTACACCTTC

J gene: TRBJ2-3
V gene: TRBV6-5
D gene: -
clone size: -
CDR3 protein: CASRRGLRDTDTQYF
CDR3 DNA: TGTGCCAGCCGCCGGGGACTTCGGGACACAGATACGCAGTATTTT

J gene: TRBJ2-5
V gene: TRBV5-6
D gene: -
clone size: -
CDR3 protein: CASSLSRETQYF
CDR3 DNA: TGTGCCAGCAGCTTGAGCCGAGAGACCCAGTACTTC

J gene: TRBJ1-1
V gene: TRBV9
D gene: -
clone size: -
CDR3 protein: CASGVELDTEAFF
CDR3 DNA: TGTGCCAGCGGCGTAGAACTGGACACTGAAGCTTTCTTT

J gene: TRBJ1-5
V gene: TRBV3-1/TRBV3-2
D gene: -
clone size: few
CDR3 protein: CASSRRTLYSNQPQHF
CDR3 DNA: TGTGCCAGCAGCCGAAGGACTTTATATAGCAATCAGCCCCAGCATTTT

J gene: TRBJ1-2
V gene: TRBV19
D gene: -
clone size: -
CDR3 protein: CASSAENTDYGYTF
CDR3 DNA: TGTGCCAGTAGCGCGGAGAACACGGACTATGGCTACACCTTC

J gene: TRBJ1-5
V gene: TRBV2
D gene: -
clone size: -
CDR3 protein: CASSPQAGAGQPQHF
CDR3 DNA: TGTGCCAGCAGTCCTCAGGCAGGGGCTGGTCAGCCCCAGCATTTT

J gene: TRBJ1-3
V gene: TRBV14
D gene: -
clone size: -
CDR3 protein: CASSQDATGRNTIYF
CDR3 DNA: TGTGCCAGCAGCCAAGATGCGACAGGACGAAACACCATATATTTT

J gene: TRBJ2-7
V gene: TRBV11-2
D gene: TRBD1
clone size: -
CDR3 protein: CASSLPPGQSSYEQYF
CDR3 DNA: TGTGCCAGCAGCTTACCCCCGGGACAGAGCTCCTACGAGCAGTACTTC

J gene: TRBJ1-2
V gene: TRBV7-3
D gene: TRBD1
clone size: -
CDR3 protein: CASSGPGGAGGYTF
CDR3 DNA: TGTGCCAGCAGCGGCCCAGGGGGCGCGGGTGGCTACACCTTC

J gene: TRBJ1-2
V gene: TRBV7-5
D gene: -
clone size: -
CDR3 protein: CARSLASPGGLFTF
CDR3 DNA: TGTGCCAGAAGCTTAGCTAGTCCAGGGGGCCTCTTCACCTTC

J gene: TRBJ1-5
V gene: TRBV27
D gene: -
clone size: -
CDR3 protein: CASSLSLGVGQPQHF
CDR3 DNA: TGTGCCAGCAGTTTATCGTTAGGGGTGGGGCAGCCCCAGCATTTT

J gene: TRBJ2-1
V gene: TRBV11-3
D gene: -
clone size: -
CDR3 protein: CASSLGIRDTNEQFF
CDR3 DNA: TGTGCCAGCAGCTTAGGTATCCGGGACACTAATGAGCAGTTCTTC

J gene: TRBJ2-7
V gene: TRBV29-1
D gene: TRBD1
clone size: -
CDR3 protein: CSVDKQGLDEQYF
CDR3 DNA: TGCAGCGTTGATAAACAGGGGTTAGACGAGCAGTACTTC

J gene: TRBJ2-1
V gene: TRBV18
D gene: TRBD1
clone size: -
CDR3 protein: CASSPPGQALSFNEQFF
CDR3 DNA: TGTGCCAGCTCACCCCCCGGACAGGCCCTAAGCTTCAATGAGCAGTTCTTC

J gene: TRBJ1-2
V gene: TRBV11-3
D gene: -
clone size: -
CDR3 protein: CASSLNRETRGYTF
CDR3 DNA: TGTGCCAGCAGCTTGAACAGGGAAACCCGTGGCTACACCTTC

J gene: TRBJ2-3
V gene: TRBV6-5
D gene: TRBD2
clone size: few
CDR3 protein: CASSYGGGPTDTQYF
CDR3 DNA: TGTGCCAGCAGTTACGGGGGGGGACCCACAGATACGCAGTATTTT

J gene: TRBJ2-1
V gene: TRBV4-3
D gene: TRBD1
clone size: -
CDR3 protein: CASSRDRGPYNEQFF
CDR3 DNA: TGCGCCAGCAGCCGCGACAGGGGCCCCTACAATGAGCAGTTCTTC

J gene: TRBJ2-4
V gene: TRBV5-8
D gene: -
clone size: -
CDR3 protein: CASSMGPIQYF
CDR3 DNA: TGTGCCAGCAGTATGGGCCCCATTCAGTACTTC

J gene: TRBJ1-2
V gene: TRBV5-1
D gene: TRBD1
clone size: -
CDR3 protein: CASRRDRDNYGYTF
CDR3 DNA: TGCGCCAGCAGGCGGGACAGGGACAACTATGGCTACACCTTC

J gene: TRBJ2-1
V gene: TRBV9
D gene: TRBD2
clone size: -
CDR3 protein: CASSPRTSGTGNEQFF
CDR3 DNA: TGTGCCAGCAGCCCGAGGACTAGCGGGACTGGCAATGAGCAGTTCTTC

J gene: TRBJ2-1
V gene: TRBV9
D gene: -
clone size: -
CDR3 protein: CASSVRDNEQFF
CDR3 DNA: TGTGCCAGCAGCGTTAGAGACAATGAGCAGTTCTTC

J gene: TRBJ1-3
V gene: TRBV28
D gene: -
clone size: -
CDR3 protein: CASSFLGVDTIYF
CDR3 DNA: TGTGCCAGCAGTTTCTTAGGGGTGGACACCATATATTTT

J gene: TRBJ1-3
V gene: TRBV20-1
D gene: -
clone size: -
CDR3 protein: CSASRGLAGNTIYF
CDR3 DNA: TGCAGTGCTAGTAGAGGGTTGGCTGGAAACACCATATATTTT

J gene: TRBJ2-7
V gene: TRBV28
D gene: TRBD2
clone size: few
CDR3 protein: CASSSQGLAPYEQYF
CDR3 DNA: TGTGCCAGCAGTTCTCAGGGACTAGCGCCCTACGAGCAGTACTTC

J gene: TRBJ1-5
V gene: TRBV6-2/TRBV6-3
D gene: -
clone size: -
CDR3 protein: CASSPGQFSGQPQHF
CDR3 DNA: TGTGCCAGCAGCCCAGGACAGTTTTCCGGTCAGCCCCAGCATTTT

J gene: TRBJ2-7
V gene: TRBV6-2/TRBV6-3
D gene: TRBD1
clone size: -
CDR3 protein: CASSYSRGSYEQYF
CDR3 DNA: TGTGCCAGCAGTTATTCCAGGGGGTCCTACGAGCAGTACTTC

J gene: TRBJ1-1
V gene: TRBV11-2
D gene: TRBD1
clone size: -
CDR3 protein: CASSLAHTGGNTEAFF
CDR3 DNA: TGTGCCAGCAGCTTAGCCCACACAGGGGGGAACACTGAAGCTTTCTTT

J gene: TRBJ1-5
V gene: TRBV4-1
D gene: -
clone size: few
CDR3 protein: CASSQEGRGSNQPQHF
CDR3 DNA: TGCGCCAGCAGCCAAGAAGGGAGGGGTAGCAATCAGCCCCAGCATTTT

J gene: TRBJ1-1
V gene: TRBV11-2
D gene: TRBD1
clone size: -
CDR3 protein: CASSPGQGVLSEAFF
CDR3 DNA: TGTGCCAGCAGCCCCGGACAGGGTGTATTATCTGAAGCTTTCTTT

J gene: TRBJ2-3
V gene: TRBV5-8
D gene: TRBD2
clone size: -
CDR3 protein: CASSLRAGGTDTQYF
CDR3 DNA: TGTGCCAGCAGCCTGCGAGCGGGGGGCACAGATACGCAGTATTTT

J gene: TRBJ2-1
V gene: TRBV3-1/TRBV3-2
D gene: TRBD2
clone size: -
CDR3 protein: CASSPVSGSWTYNEQFF
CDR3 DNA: TGTGCCAGCAGCCCCGTTAGCGGGAGTTGGACCTACAATGAGCAGTTCTTC

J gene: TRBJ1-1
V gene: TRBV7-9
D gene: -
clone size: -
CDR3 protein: CASSLVLGVNTEAFF
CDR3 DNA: TGTGCCAGCAGCTTGGTGCTAGGAGTGAACACTGAAGCTTTCTTT

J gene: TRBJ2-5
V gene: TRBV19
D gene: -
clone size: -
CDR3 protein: CASKGALMSQETQYF
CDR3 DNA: TGTGCCAGTAAGGGAGCATTAATGTCACAAGAGACCCAGTACTTC

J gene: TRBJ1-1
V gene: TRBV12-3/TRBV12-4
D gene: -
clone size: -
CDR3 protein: CASSSIAEAFF
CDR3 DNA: TGTGCCAGCAGTTCCATAGCTGAAGCTTTCTTT